These 29 T cell receptor beta chains share one sample of origin, sequenced in a study of cytomegalovirus exposure and HLA in healthy donors. PCR was performed using 60 Vbeta and 13 Jbeta primers. TCRdb's table, derived via immunoSEQ multiplex PCR, lists solely in-frame clones and lacks some. The table includes roughly 150,000 clones, approximately 88% detected once. The sequenced sample consisted of PBMCs. The receptors here all came from a boy younger than 10 in good health and CMV-seronegative.

The V and J genes are TRBV2 and TRBJ1-2; 9 nucleotides line up with TRBD1. J was trimmed by 4 bases and V by 3 bases; bases with no gene match: 9. CDR3 length: 16 amino acids. From germline, CDR1 is SNHLY and CDR2 FYNNEI. The CDR3 bases are TGTGCCAGCAGTGAGACCACAGGGGGCGCAGGCTATGGCTACACCTTC. It translates to CASSETTGGAGYGYTF.

This clone was found a few times. The gene calls are TRBV7-9 and TRBJ1-1, with a weak D call TRBD1 (6 bases). Germline loops: CDR1 SEHNR, CDR2 FQNEAQ (reference sequence). Trimming removed 6 bases from V and 2 bases from J, with 13 bases in between. This CDR3 spans 14 amino acids. The CDR3 loop is CASRAQQGNTEAFF. As DNA, the CDR3 is TGTGCCAGCAGGGCCCAACAGGGAAACACTGAAGCTTTCTTT.

V and J are TRBV7-2 and TRBJ2-2, with 10 bases lining up with TRBD2. V trimming: 5 bases; J trimming: 5 bases; junction bases outside the gene matches: 14. This CDR3 has 18 residues. Germline-derived CDR1 and CDR2 are SGHTA and FQGNSA. CDR3 nucleotide sequence: TGTGCCAGCAGCCCCCGGAGAAGCGGGGGGGCCAGGACCGGGGAGCTGTTTTTT. Translation: CASSPRRSGGARTGELFF.

The chain couples TRBV29-1 to TRBJ1-1; 7 nucleotides align to TRBD1. In germline, CDR1 is SQVTM, CDR2 ANQGSEA. V lost 7 bases to trimming and J lost 3 bases; unmatched junction nucleotides: 5. The CDR3 is made up of 12 amino acids. The CDR3 loop reads CSGIRGYTEAFF. CDR3 in DNA: TGCAGCGGCATCAGGGGGTACACTGAAGCTTTCTTT. The entire variable domain, with the rest obtained from reference TRBV29-1 and TRBJ1-1, is as follows: SAVISQKPSRDICQRGTSLTIQCQVDSQVTMMFWYRQQPGQSLTLIATANQGSEATYESGFVIDKFPISRPNLTFSTLTVSNMSPEDSSIYLCSGIRGYTEAFFGQGTRLTVV.

The CDR3 region is CASSLAPGTKNIQYF. The CDR3 DNA sequence: TGTGCCAGCAGCTTAGCCCCAGGAACTAAAAACATTCAGTACTTC. The chain uses TRBV7-2 and TRBJ2-4; D is unclear. Per the germline V gene, CDR1 is SGHTA and CDR2 is FQGNSA. CDR3 length equals 15 residues. V gave up 0 bases and J gave up 4 bases, with 10 bases separating them.

This clone appeared a few times. The genes are TRBV25-1 and TRBJ1-4; D perhaps matches TRBD1 (5 bases). This CDR3 is 16 amino acids long. Germline V gene data show CDR1 as MGHDK and CDR2 as SYGVNS. V was pared by 0 bases and J by 0 bases, with 8 bases between. The CDR3 nucleotides read TGTGCCAGCAGTGAATATTCACAGGCAACTAATGAAAAACTGTTTTTT. Its protein is CASSEYSQATNEKLFF.

The chain links TRBV6-1 to TRBJ2-7; D is possibly TRBD2 (6 bases). Germline lookup yields CDR1 MNHNS and CDR2 SASEGT. This CDR3 comprises 13 residues. The V and J ends lost 6 bases and 7 bases respectively, with 16 bases between them. CDR3 bases: TGTGCCAGCAGCGTTGACGGACGGGGGGAGCAGTACGTC. Translation: CASSVDGRGEQYV.

The rearrangement joins TRBV27 to TRBJ2-3; 11 bases are shared with TRBD2. The CDR3 extends over 20 amino acids. Germline CDR1 and CDR2: MNHEY and SMNVEV (reference sequence). J lost 1 base, V lost 5 bases, and 17 bases had no gene match. CDR3 coding DNA: TGTGCCAGCAGTCCCCCAACGACAGGGACTAGCGGACGACGCACAGATACGCAGTATTTT. It specifies CASSPPTTGTSGRRTDTQYF.

The chain links TRBV7-9 to TRBJ2-7, with D tentatively TRBD1 (6 bases). Germline V gives CDR1 SEHNR, CDR2 FQNEAQ (reference sequence). The germline V and J ends were trimmed by 5 bases and 7 bases, with 15 bases remaining between them. The length of the CDR3 is 13 residues. The CDR3 DNA sequence: TGTGCCAGCAGCCAAACAGGGAATGGGGAGCAGTACTTC. Its protein is CASSQTGNGEQYF.

V gene TRBV4-1 combines with J gene TRBJ2-1; D perhaps matches TRBD2 (5 bases). From germline, CDR1 is MGHRA and CDR2 YSYEKL. The CDR3 is 15 residues long. Trimming left V 2 bases short and J 3 bases short, with 11 bases between. CDR3 in DNA: TGCGCCAGCAGCCAATGGGGAGTCGACTACAATGAGCAGTTCTTC. It is translated as CASSQWGVDYNEQFF.

This clone has a single count. The J gene is TRBJ2-5, the V gene TRBV10-3; tentative D call: TRBD1 (8 bases). The J call may be in error: the DNA end matches TRBJ2-7 better. The CDR3 has 14 amino acids. Germline values: CDR1 ENHRY, CDR2 SYGVKD. The CDR3 nucleotides read TGTGCCATCAGTGAAAACAGGGGGGGGTCCGAGCAGTACTTC. Its protein product is CAISENRGGSEQYF.

The genes are TRBV6-1 and TRBJ2-7, with 8 bases that match TRBD2. Germline loops: CDR1 MNHNS, CDR2 SASEGT. Trimming cost V 6 bases and J 0 bases; bases outside gene matches: 7. The CDR3 loop spans 15 amino acids. The CDR3 sequence: CASSQQRGGSYEQYV. The CDR3 nucleotides are TGTGCCAGCAGCCAGCAACGGGGGGGCTCCTACGAGCAGTACGTC.

This CDR3 reads CASRRIGTDTQYF. CDR3 bases: TGTGCCAGCAGGCGGATCGGCACAGATACGCAGTATTTT. The gene calls are TRBV6-1 and TRBJ2-3; unclear D gene. The CDR3 covers 13 residues. CDR1 and CDR2 (germline): MNHNS, SASEGT. The V and J ends lost 6 bases and 1 base respectively, with 8 bases between them.

J is TRBJ1-2 and V is TRBV5-1; D gene uncertain. There are 14 residues in the CDR3. Per the germline V gene, CDR1 is SGHRS and CDR2 is YFSETQ. The V and J ends lost 0 bases and 6 bases respectively, with 12 bases between them. CDR3 in DNA: TGCGCCAGCAGCTTGGTAGAGGCGCCTAATGGCTACACCTTC. It translates to CASSLVEAPNGYTF.

A single count supports this clone. The chain combines TRBV19 with TRBJ1-1; 9 bases map to TRBD1. Trimming cost V 4 bases and J 4 bases; bases outside gene matches: 13. Germline loops: CDR1 LNHDA, CDR2 SQIVND (reference sequence). The CDR3 sequence is 17 residues long. The CDR3 region is CASSSRDRGISSTEAFF. DNA for the CDR3: TGTGCCAGTAGTAGTAGAGACAGGGGGATTTCGAGCACTGAAGCTTTCTTT.

The V call is TRBV5-1, the J call TRBJ2-3; 8 bases are shared with TRBD2. V was pared by 2 bases and J by 4 bases, with 6 bases of the junction left unmatched. This CDR3 has 15 amino acids. Looked up from germline, CDR1 is SGHRS and CDR2 is YFSETQ. CDR3 nucleotides: TGCGCCAGCAGCTTACGGGGGGGCTGGTCAGATACGCAGTATTTT. Translating it yields CASSLRGGWSDTQYF.

The V and J genes are TRBV5-6 and TRBJ1-5; no clear D. Trimming took 1 base from V and 0 from J, leaving 8 bases between them. Germline V gives CDR1 SGHDT, CDR2 YYEEEE. There are 15 residues in the CDR3. CDR3 loop: CASSLNSYSNQPQHF. The CDR3 DNA reads TGTGCCAGCAGCTTGAACAGTTATAGCAATCAGCCCCAGCATTTT.

The J gene is TRBJ2-3, the V gene TRBV5-4; the match to TRBD2 covers 9 bases. Losses at the gene ends were 3 bases for V and 2 bases for J; bases not matched to a gene: 10. The CDR3 extends over 17 amino acids. CDR1 is SGHNT, CDR2 YYREEE, per germline (reference sequence). The CDR3 nucleotides are TGTGCCAGCAGCTCTCAGTGGCGGGGGGGCGACACAGATACGCAGTATTTT. Translated: CASSSQWRGGDTDTQYF.

On this clone itself: Other DNA sequences of this sample code for an identical CDR3. The gene calls are TRBV6-5 and TRBJ1-1; TRBD1 aligns across 8 bases. This CDR3 has 14 residues. J gave up 2 bases and V 6 bases, and 5 bases lay outside the gene matches. Germline assignment: CDR1 MNHEY and CDR2 SVGAGI. The CDR3 nucleotides read TGTGCCAGCAGCCTTGGACAGGGCAACACTGAAGCTTTCTTT. Translating it yields CASSLGQGNTEAFF.

The rearrangement joins TRBV5-8 to TRBJ2-7, with 7 bases that match TRBD1. Germline V gene data show CDR1 as SGHTS and CDR2 as YDEGEE. V lost 3 bases to trimming and J lost 6 bases; unmatched junction nucleotides: 15. There are 16 residues in the CDR3. The DNA for the CDR3 is TGTGCCAGCAGCTATTTGACAGGGACCTCTGGATCCGAGCAGTACGTC. It is translated as CASSYLTGTSGSEQYV.

This chain links TRBV5-4 with TRBJ1-2; 8 bases fit TRBD1. The CDR3 is 15 amino acids. Germline CDR1 and CDR2: SGHNT and YYREEE (reference sequence). The trim removed 1 base at V and 6 bases at J, leaving 8 bases unmatched. The CDR3 loop is CASSLTGTGRHGYTF. DNA of the CDR3: TGTGCCAGCAGCTTGACCGGGACAGGACGGCATGGCTACACCTTC.

This clone was counted a few times. The rearrangement links TRBV18 to TRBJ1-2; D unclear. The CDR3 contains 16 residues. Trimming took off 2 bases at V and 5 bases at J, with 18 bases between the two ends. The V gene's germline CDR1 is KGHSH and CDR2 LQKENI. This chain's CDR3 is CASSPSPAGAHYGYTF. CDR3 sequence (DNA): TGTGCCAGCTCACCAAGCCCGGCAGGTGCACATTATGGCTACACCTTC.

About this clone: This specimen includes other DNA sequences encoding the same CDR3. V gene TRBV6-5 combines with J gene TRBJ1-2; TRBD1 matches 9 bases. The CDR3 runs to 14 residues. V lost 6 bases, J lost 4 bases, and 6 bases stayed unmatched. Germline V gives CDR1 MNHEY, CDR2 SVGAGI. The CDR3 is CASRGTGSGYGYTF. DNA of the CDR3: TGTGCCAGCAGGGGGACAGGGTCCGGCTATGGCTACACCTTC.

This clone has more than one count but fewer than ten. The chain combines TRBV7-9 with TRBJ1-2; D uncertain. Germline V gives CDR1 SEHNR, CDR2 FQNEAQ (reference sequence). The CDR3 length is 12 residues. The ends were cut back, 1 base at V and 6 bases at J, with 6 bases in the middle. CDR3 in amino acids: CASSLVGDGYTF. The CDR3 DNA follows: TGTGCCAGCAGCTTAGTGGGCGATGGCTACACCTTC.

This clone has only a few counts. V gene TRBV2 combines with J gene TRBJ2-1, with D perhaps TRBD2 (6 bases). Germline V lookup: CDR1 SNHLY, CDR2 FYNNEI. CDR3 size: 13 residues. Trimming removed 6 bases at V and 10 bases at J, with 16 bases between. DNA for the CDR3: TGTGCCAGCAGACTAGGAGCGGGCAACGAGCAGTTCTTC. It specifies CASRLGAGNEQFF.

Of note for this clone: The junction differs from germline at one of its ends, possibly a read error. The chain couples TRBV7-9 to TRBJ2-4, with a tentative D call TRBD2 (6 bases). The CDR3 loop spans 16 amino acids. Per germline, CDR1 SEHNR and CDR2 FQNEAQ (reference sequence). CDR3: CASSFVAGTDKNSQYF. In nucleotides, the CDR3 is TGTGCCAGCAGCTTTGTGGCGGGGACGGACAAAAACAGTCAGTACTTC. The entire variable domain, with the rest obtained from reference TRBV7-9 and TRBJ2-4, is as follows: DTGVSQNPRHKITKRGQNVTFRCDPISEHNRLYWYRQTLGQGPEFLTYFQNEAQLEKSRLLSDRFSAERPKGSFSTLEIQRTEQGDSAMYLCASSFVAGTDKNSQYFGAGTRLSVL.

The chain is built from TRBV30 and TRBJ1-4; D may be TRBD1 (6 bases). The CDR3 runs to 13 residues. V was pared by 1 base and J by 7 bases, with 10 bases between. Germline V lookup: CDR1 GTSNPN, CDR2 SVGIG (reference sequence). The CDR3 protein is CAWSGGRREKLFF. The DNA of the CDR3 is TGTGCCTGGAGTGGGGGGCGCCGTGAAAAACTGTTTTTT.

V usage is TRBV2 and J usage is TRBJ1-1; D possibly corresponds to TRBD1 (5 bases). The germline V and J ends were trimmed by 5 bases and 3 bases, with 22 bases remaining between them. CDR1 SNHLY and CDR2 FYNNEI come from the germline V gene. The CDR3 runs to 17 residues. CDR3: CASSRGGYVKFDTEAFF. The DNA of the CDR3 is TGTGCCAGCAGTCGGGGGGGGTACGTGAAGTTTGACACTGAAGCTTTCTTT.

This clone was picked up one time. The chain joins TRBV18 to TRBJ1-3, with TRBD1 matching 7 bases. Trimming cost V 1 base and J 7 bases; bases outside gene matches: 13. Germline V gene sequence: CDR1 KGHSH, CDR2 LQKENI. The CDR3 consists of 17 residues. CDR3 nucleotides: TGTGCCAGCTCACCACGGACAGGCCTGTCCGTAGCGAACACCATATATTTT. Its protein is CASSPRTGLSVANTIYF. Full variable domain (outside the CDR3, taken from reference TRBV18 and TRBJ1-3): NAGVMQNPRHLVRRRGQEARLRCSPMKGHSHVYWYRQLPEEGLKFMVYLQKENIIDESGMPKERFSAEFPKEGPSILRIQQVVRGDSAAYFCASSPRTGLSVANTIYFGEGSWLTVV.